Each of the 18 T cell receptor beta chains below was sequenced from the same sample in a study of shared clonotypes between healthy human individuals. Generated by immunoSEQ multiplex PCR, the TCRdb table keeps only in-frame clones and is missing some. The profile shows about 2 million clones, 85% to 95% of them singletons. Sequences were obtained from naive CD4+ T cells sorted from blood. Subset given: CD45RA+ positively selected. These receptors were taken from a man in his late teens or twenties in good health.

The chain recombines TRBV5-5 with TRBJ1-5; D uncertain. The CDR3 runs to 14 residues. Germline V lookup: CDR1 SGHKS, CDR2 YYEKEE (reference sequence). Trimming left V 0 bases short and J 1 base short, with 5 bases between. DNA for the CDR3: TGTGCCAGCAGCTTGGTTGTCAGCAATCAGCCCCAGCATTTT. Its translation is CASSLVVSNQPQHF.

The chain combines TRBV6-4 with TRBJ2-1, with D perhaps TRBD2 (6 bases). Trimming took off 1 base at V and 5 bases at J, with 12 bases between the two ends. The CDR3 is 15 residues long. The germline V gene has CDR1 MRHNA and CDR2 SNTAGT. CDR3 loop: CASSDLASVNNEQFF. CDR3 coding DNA: TGTGCCAGCAGTGACTTAGCTAGCGTCAACAATGAGCAGTTCTTC.

V and J are TRBV21-1 and TRBJ2-7; the table's D call, TRBD1, was not checked against the DNA. TRBV21-1 is given as a pseudogene. This CDR3 is 16 amino acids long. CDR3 in amino acids: CASSKPTGVVAYEQYF. The CDR3 nucleotides read TGTGCCAGCAGCAAACCGACAGGGGTCGTCGCCTACGAGCAGTACTTC.

This rearrangement joins TRBV5-1 to TRBJ2-1; TRBD1 matches 9 bases. CDR1 is SGHRS, CDR2 YFSETQ, per germline. V shed 2 bases, J shed 15 bases, and the junction held 3 bases outside the gene matches. The CDR3 totals 11 residues. Here the CDR3 reads CASSLQGARFF. CDR3 bases: TGCGCCAGCAGCTTACAGGGGGCGAGGTTCTTC.

The chain joins TRBV11-2 to TRBJ1-1, with no clear D. Germline V gene sequence: CDR1 SGHAT, CDR2 FQNNGV. V was clipped by 2 bases and J by 4 bases, with 11 bases between them. CDR3 size: 14 residues. The CDR3 region has the DNA TGTGCCAGCAGCTTATCAACGGGCTCCACTGAAGCTTTCTTT. Translation gives CASSLSTGSTEAFF.

The chain joins TRBV5-4 to TRBJ2-7, with TRBD1 matching over 10 bases. V lost 3 bases, J lost 1 base, and 7 bases stayed unmatched. Germline CDR1 and CDR2: SGHNT and YYREEE (reference sequence). CDR3 length equals 16 residues. This chain's CDR3 is CASSSTGQGFSYEQYF. CDR3 coding DNA: TGTGCCAGCAGCTCCACGGGACAGGGGTTTTCCTACGAGCAGTACTTC. Full variable domain (outside the CDR3, taken from reference TRBV5-4 and TRBJ2-7): ETGVTQSPTHLIKTRGQQVTLRCSSQSGHNTVSWYQQALGQGPQFIFQYYREEENGRGNFPPRFSGLQFPNYSSELNVNALELDDSALYLCASSSTGQGFSYEQYFGPGTRLTVT.

V and J are TRBV13 and TRBJ2-1; the match to TRBD2 covers 8 bases. CDR1 and CDR2 (germline): PRHDT, FYEKMQ (reference sequence). J lost 9 bases, V lost 5 bases, and 18 bases had no gene match. This CDR3 has 17 amino acids. Here the CDR3 reads CASSPWGRGDRDPEQFF. CDR3 bases: TGTGCCAGCAGCCCTTGGGGGCGGGGGGACCGTGATCCTGAGCAGTTCTTC.

This chain uses TRBV7-2 with TRBJ2-5; 9 nucleotides line up with TRBD1. V lost 6 bases, J lost 3 bases, and 5 bases stayed unmatched. The V gene's germline CDR1 is SGHTA and CDR2 FQGNSA. This CDR3 contains 14 residues. This CDR3 reads CASRSTGGKETQYF. As DNA, the CDR3 is TGTGCCAGCAGATCGACAGGGGGTAAAGAGACCCAGTACTTC.

The V gene is TRBV5-4, the J gene TRBJ1-2; no firm D call. V was pared by 2 bases and J by 4 bases, with 6 bases between. The CDR3 is 12 residues long. Germline V gives CDR1 SGHNT, CDR2 YYREEE (reference sequence). This chain's CDR3 is CASSFGTYGYTF. CDR3 DNA sequence: TGTGCCAGCAGCTTTGGAACCTATGGCTACACCTTC.

The CDR3 DNA reads as TGTGCCATCACTATAGCGGGGGGTCCGAACACCGGGGAGCTGTTTTTT. Encoded protein: CAITIAGGPNTGELFF. The rearrangement joins TRBV10-3 to TRBJ2-2, with 10 bases lining up with TRBD2. The CDR3 has 16 residues. With V trimmed by 7 bases and J by 0 bases, 5 bases remained unmatched. Looked up from germline, CDR1 is ENHRY and CDR2 is SYGVKD.

The chain employs TRBV10-3 and TRBJ2-7, with 13 bases that match TRBD2. This CDR3 is 16 amino acids long. V lost 3 bases and J lost 4; bases outside the gene matches: 6. The germline gives CDR1 ENHRY, CDR2 SYGVKD. CDR3 nucleotides: TGTGCCATCAGTGAACGACTAGCGGGAGGAGTTTACGAGCAGTACTTC. Protein sequence: CAISERLAGGVYEQYF.

This chain uses TRBV2 with TRBJ1-4; tentatively, D is TRBD1 (5 bases). The CDR3 loop spans 15 amino acids. CDR1 is SNHLY and CDR2 is FYNNEI in the germline V gene. V dropped 6 bases and J dropped 1 base, with 12 bases sitting between them. The CDR3 loop reads CASRLQGKTNEKLFF. In DNA, the CDR3 is TGTGCCAGCAGGCTCCAGGGAAAAACTAATGAAAAACTGTTTTTT.

The chain has TRBV29-1 and TRBJ2-1, with D possibly being TRBD1 (5 bases). CDR1 SQVTM and CDR2 ANQGSEA come from the germline V gene. This CDR3 comprises 13 residues. V gave up 1 base and J gave up 4 bases, with 8 bases separating them. CDR3 loop: CSVEGGVYNEQFF. The CDR3 coding sequence is TGCAGCGTTGAAGGGGGCGTTTACAATGAGCAGTTCTTC.

The chain has TRBV9 and TRBJ1-4; the D gene is possibly TRBD1 (5 bases). The CDR3 runs to 15 residues. V was cut by 3 bases and J by 4 bases, with 13 bases left in between. Germline values: CDR1 SGDLS, CDR2 YYNGEE. The CDR3 region is CASSASGLGNEKLFF. The CDR3 DNA reads as TGTGCCAGCAGCGCCTCAGGGCTAGGTAATGAAAAACTGTTTTTT.

The rearrangement joins TRBV5-6 to TRBJ2-7; D is possibly TRBD2 (6 bases). Germline CDR1 reads SGHDT; CDR2 reads YYEEEE. The CDR3 consists of 17 residues. V shed 4 bases and J shed 4 bases, with 24 bases lying between them. The CDR3 here is CASSLYLGGGEGYEQYF. CDR3 coding DNA: TGTGCCAGCAGCCTATACCTTGGCGGAGGGGAAGGGTACGAGCAGTACTTC.

V usage is TRBV6-1 and J usage is TRBJ1-1; no definite D call. The CDR3 loop spans 10 amino acids. Germline loops: CDR1 MNHNS, CDR2 SASEGT. Trimming shortened V by 8 bases and J by 1 base, and 2 bases separated the two germline ends. In nucleotides, the CDR3 is TGTGCCAGCGGGAACACTGAAGCTTTCTTT. Translating gives CASGNTEAFF.

As regards this clone: This sample also contains other DNA sequences that code for the same CDR3. V gene TRBV2 combines with J gene TRBJ1-5, with D unresolved. The V end lost 3 bases, the J end lost 4 bases, and 4 bases lay between the germline ends. From germline, CDR1 is SNHLY and CDR2 FYNNEI. This CDR3 has 12 residues. The CDR3 region has the DNA TGTGCCAGCAGTGAGGGGAATCAGCCCCAGCATTTT. This codes for CASSEGNQPQHF. The entire variable domain, with the rest obtained from reference TRBV2 and TRBJ1-5, is as follows: EPEVTQTPSHQVTQMGQEVILRCVPISNHLYFYWYRQILGQKVEFLVSFYNNEISEKSEIFDDQFSVERPDGSNFTLKIRSTKLEDSAMYFCASSEGNQPQHFGDGTRLSIL.

This chain uses TRBV6-5 with TRBJ2-7, with D unresolved. Germline V gene sequence: CDR1 MNHEY, CDR2 SVGAGI. The CDR3 has 14 residues. Between the trimmed V and J ends, which lost 2 bases and 0 bases, there was a span of 8 bases. This CDR3 reads CASSYPATSYEQYF. The CDR3 coding sequence is TGTGCCAGCAGTTACCCCGCGACCTCCTACGAGCAGTACTTC.